This T cell receptor beta chain was documented in a study of T-cell memory formation after mild COVID-19 (dated by TCRdb to about 2021). With regard to the full study: TCR sequence clusters from the two donors were found to be largely donor specific. In a couple of donors, T-cell clones that expanded and contracted after mild COVID-19 were followed by sequencing TCRalpha and TCRbeta repertoires longitudinally. The cohort was made up of two young adult volunteers, one female and one male, who were previously healthy. Overall study results and their limits: Whether the second-wave clones peaking on day 37 were SARS-CoV-2 specific was not confirmed. Some responding clones were found in pre-infection memory, which suggests that pre-existing cross-reactive memory T cells took part in the SARS-CoV-2 response. Clones that contracted from day 15 to 85 showed balanced CD4/CD8 phenotypes, whereas a second wave of clones that expanded from day 15 to 37 leaned towards CD4+. The study covered only a couple of mild cases, and larger cohorts including severe cases with pre-infection samples were considered necessary. Contracting CD4+ clones appeared mostly in the CM and EM memory subsets, whereas CD8+ clones were enriched in EMRA.

This clonotype was recorded at least ten times. Its binding antigen is unknown. Within one base of it there is no much larger clone, and no base qualities were kept. Ficoll-Paque density gradient centrifugation was the method used to isolate PBMCs. CDR3 length: 13 amino acids, cysteine to phenylalanine. Only the CDR3 portion is preserved as DNA: 39 bases, with reading frame beginning at the first base. For CDR1 and CDR2, the germline V gene lists SGHVS and FQNEAQ. Trimming removed 4 bases from V and 9 bases from J, leaving 15 bases between the germline ends. The reads were generated on an Illumina NovaSeq 6000. Using 5'RACE with constant-segment primers, TCRalpha and TCRbeta cDNA libraries were constructed, with sample barcodes and unique molecular identifiers added in the process. Trizol reagent was used to extract RNA from every sample. Library amplification was performed in two PCR steps, and a second sample barcode and Illumina TruSeq adapters were introduced in the second step. Libraries were sequenced on an Illumina NovaSeq with 2 x 150 bp paired-end reads. On the study's bioinformatics: Demultiplexing of reads and collapsing into UMI-guided consensus sequences were performed with migec v1.2.7. Using mixcr v2.1.11, the UMI consensuses were aligned to TRA and TRB V and J templates and assembled into clonotypes. A clonotype was counted as expanded or contracted only if both edgeR and NoisET called the change significant, with noise models trained on biological replicates. edgeR calls used a false discovery rate-adjusted p below 0.01 and a log2 fold-change threshold of 1. As an exploratory analysis of dynamics, max-normalized trajectories of the 1000 most abundant clonotypes were examined with PCA combined with hierarchical clustering. Separately sequenced CD4+ and CD8+ repertoires were used to assign a CD4 or CD8 phenotype to each responding clone. The raw public data were reprocessed by TCRdb itself: fastp quality trimming at Q25, MiXCR clonotype calling, in-frame beta chains only. Under each unique CDR3 protein, matching rows form one entry showing the most common genes and DNA. It is TCRdb's table, rather than the study itself, that gives the V and J calls and clone size. For this sample the table gives about 49,000 distinct CDR3 sequences, of which 25% to 30% were detected only once. The ten top clones hold approximately 40% of the sample.

The clonotype comes from a man aged 18 to 30 who had mild COVID-19 (a few samples of this study predate the infection). The sample titles of this study are shuffled in the database, so cell type and time point are left out; the donor was told from shared clones. Input material: PBMCs or a T cell subset sorted from them (not recorded which). Rearrangement joined TRBV7-8 to TRBJ2-5, with the D gene too uncertain to name. The sequenced DNA: TGTGCCAGCAGCTCAGCCTCCCTGAATGCCCAGTACTTC. Its protein reads: CASSSASLNAQYF.